The 3 T cell receptor beta chains listed next were all sequenced from one sample in a study of T-cell memory formation after mild COVID-19. TCRdb re-called the 5' RACE reads through MiXCR, storing one row per CDR3 protein. Among some 450,000 distinct CDR3 sequences listed, over 15% were seen once. The sample consisted of PBMCs or a T cell subset sorted from them (not recorded which). Source of these receptors: an adult woman who had mild COVID-19 (a few samples of this study predate the infection). Cell type and time point are not known.

V is TRBV6-4 and J is TRBJ2-7, with 9 nucleotides matching TRBD2. In germline, CDR1 is MRHNA, CDR2 SNTAGT. The trim removed 2 bases at V and 10 bases at J, leaving 9 bases unmatched. This CDR3 is 14 amino acids long. The CDR3 reads CASSDRASGIPQYF. The CDR3 DNA sequence: TGTGCCAGCAGTGACAGGGCTAGCGGGATCCCTCAGTACTTC.

This clonotype was detected a few times. The chain has TRBV12-3 or TRBV12-4 and TRBJ2-6; D gene ambiguous. The V end was cut by 4 bases, the J end by 3 bases, with 10 bases between. CDR3 length: 15 amino acids. The CDR3 region is CASSWGHRGANVLTF. CDR3 in DNA: TGTGCCAGCAGTTGGGGTCACCGTGGGGCCAACGTCCTGACTTTC.

The chain combines TRBV5-1 with TRBJ1-2, with D hard to call. Germline V gene lookup returns CDR1 SGHRS and CDR2 YFSETQ. The CDR3 runs 13 residues. Trimming took 0 bases from V and 4 from J, leaving 7 bases between them. CDR3 coding DNA: TGCGCCAGCAGCTTGGACAGAACCTATGGCTACACCTTC. Translating it yields CASSLDRTYGYTF.